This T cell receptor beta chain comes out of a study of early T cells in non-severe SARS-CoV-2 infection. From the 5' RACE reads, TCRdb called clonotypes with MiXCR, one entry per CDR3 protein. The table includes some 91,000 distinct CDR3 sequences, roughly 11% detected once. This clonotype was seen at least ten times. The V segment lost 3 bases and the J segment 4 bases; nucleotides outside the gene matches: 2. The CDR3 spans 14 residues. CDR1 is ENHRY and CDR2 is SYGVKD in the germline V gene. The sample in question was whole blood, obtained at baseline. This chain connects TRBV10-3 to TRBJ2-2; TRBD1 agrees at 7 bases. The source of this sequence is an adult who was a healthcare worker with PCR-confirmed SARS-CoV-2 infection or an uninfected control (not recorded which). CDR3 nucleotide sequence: TGTGCCATCAGTGACAGACAGGGCACCGGGGAGCTGTTTTTT. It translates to CAISDRQGTGELFF.